Listed here is a single T cell receptor (beta chain). Its target is not known. Each CDR3 protein gets one entry after TCRdb re-called the 5' RACE reads with MiXCR. Of 300,000 to 400,000 distinct CDR3 sequences in the sample, 12% were seen once. These data belong to a study of T cells after yellow fever vaccination. At the level of the study: Low-cell-number fractions underwent preparation using SMART-Seq v4 Ultra Low Input. Study results and limitations: Abundant clonotypes from the bulk population could have been carried over as contaminants into FACS-sorted repertoires.

V was pared by 0 bases and J by 4 bases, with 9 bases between. This CDR3 is 14 amino acids long. Germline CDR1 is MNHEY and CDR2 is SVGAGI. The sequences come from CD4+ T cells sorted from PBMCs, collected 15 days after the yellow fever booster vaccination. This sequence joins TRBV6-5 and TRBJ1-2; D gene unclear. The TCR sequence derives from a man between 18 and 29 years old who received the YFV17D yellow fever vaccine. The CDR3 region has the DNA TGTGCCAGCAGTTACTCAAGGCAGTCCTATGGCTACACCTTC. Amino acids: CASSYSRQSYGYTF.